Sequencing of this TCR beta chain was carried out in a study of OX40 agonist ivuxolimab in advanced cancers. The assay was immunoSEQ multiplex PCR, and TCRdb's table has in-frame clones only and misses some. Here the sample spans 20,000 to 25,000 clones, 75% to 95% being singletons. V was clipped by 3 bases and J by 4 bases, with 28 bases between them. The CDR3 has 20 amino acids. Germline loops: CDR1 SGHVS, CDR2 FQNEAQ. Collection of blood occurred at baseline, at cycle 4 day 1, and at cycle 7 day 1. General study findings and limits: More expanded clones were found, on average, in CD8+ than in CD4+ T cells. Antigens targeted by the expanded peripheral T cells were not determined.

Points on this clone: Antigen specificity is unknown.

Specimen: CD4+ or CD8+ T cells sorted from blood, collected in a trial of the OX40 agonist ivuxolimab. The origin of this receptor is an adult with an advanced solid tumor such as melanoma, head and neck, liver or kidney cancer. The chain recombines TRBV7-8 with TRBJ2-1; D is perhaps TRBD1 or TRBD2 (7 bases each). CDR3 DNA sequence: TGTGCCAGCAGCTTTTCGGGAGGAATACAGAGACAGGGCACTTACAATGAGCAGTTCTTC. It specifies CASSFSGGIQRQGTYNEQFF.